One T cell receptor beta chain is described in this entry. Trimming left V 3 bases short and J 2 bases short, with 12 bases between. CDR3 length equals 15 residues. The germline CDR1 and CDR2 sequences are MGHDK and SYGVNS. The record originates from a study of regulatory T cells in long-lasting Graves disease. Time point noted: newly diagnosed GD, antithyroid drugs for less than 3 months. RNA extracted from PBMCs served as the sequencing template. The TCR beta library used iRepertoire HTBI primers with Arm-PCR amplification of CDR3. TCRdb itself ran the multiplex PCR reads through MiXCR, one entry per CDR3 protein. The table has hundreds of thousands of distinct CDR3 sequences, around 15% seen once. The data were also submitted as part of a second study, on T cells in Graves' hyperthyroidism and ophthalmopathy. That source adds: Hyperthyroidism in the patients, aged 18 to 65, was newly diagnosed and under 2 months in duration.

This receptor was taken from a woman aged 40 to 65 with Graves disease. The material sequenced was peripheral blood mononuclear cells (PBMCs), taken at new diagnosis, from a patient treated with antithyroid drugs. V gene TRBV25-1 combines with J gene TRBJ2-3; D might be TRBD1 (5 bases). The CDR3 DNA reads as TGTGCCAGCAGTGAGAAGGGGATACTCACAGATACGCAGTATTTT. Translating it yields CASSEKGILTDTQYF.